This T cell receptor (beta chain) was obtained from a study of human T cells and chemical hapten exposure. A single record per CDR3 protein comes from TCRdb applying MiXCR to the RACE reads. Found here are roughly 150,000 distinct CDR3 sequences, about 27% of them singletons; the top ten hold around 2.3%. The time point is: patch test 3, about 24 weeks after DPC sensitization. The treatment is: therapeutic diphenylcyclopropenone sensitization with weekly scalp DPC. Germline CDR1 SNHLY, CDR2 FYNNEI. The length of the CDR3 is 15 residues. V dropped 3 bases and J dropped 6 bases, with 14 bases sitting between them.

The V call is TRBV2, the J call TRBJ2-2; D is uncertain. This clonotype was sampled from a woman under 30 with alopecia areata. Some clones in this sample may be carry-over from other donors' samples. The specimen comprised whole blood, sampled in connection with sensitization to the hapten diphenylcyclopropenone (DPC). The CDR3 reads CASSDRATLPGELFF. For the CDR3, the DNA is TGTGCCAGCAGTGATCGGGCGACACTCCCCGGGGAGCTGTTTTTT. Full variable domain (missing parts from reference TRBV2 and TRBJ2-2): EPEVTQTPSHQVTQMGQEVILRCVPISNHLYFYWYRQILGQKVEFLVSFYNNEISEKSEIFDDQFSVERPDGSNFTLKIRSTKLEDSAMYFCASSDRATLPGELFFGEGSRLTVL.